These 16 T cell receptor beta chains originate from one sample sequenced in a study of T cells in Graves' hyperthyroidism and ophthalmopathy. Regions amplified from RNA transcripts were the TCR beta CDR3 regions. Researchers ran a first-round RT-PCR on the TCR CDR3 using the HTBI primer set. Each CDR3 protein is one row after TCRdb ran MiXCR on the multiplex PCR reads. The data hold nearly 750,000 distinct CDR3 sequences, with about 35% observed a single time. Sequenced sample: blood. Receptor source: a woman aged 40 to 49 with Graves' hyperthyroidism.

On this clonotype: This may stem from a read error, because a much larger clone lies one nucleotide away. This chain joins TRBV24-1 and TRBJ1-2; D gene ambiguous. This CDR3 is built from 14 residues. Germline lookup yields CDR1 KGHDR and CDR2 SFDVKD. V was trimmed by 11 bases and J by 4 bases, leaving 19 bases between them. In nucleotides, the CDR3 is TGTGCCAGCAGGTACGTAGACGGACGCTATGGCTACACCTTC. Translation: CASRYVDGRYGYTF.

The CDR3 DNA is TGTGCCAGCTCACCTTGGACAGGGGAGAACGAGCAGTACTTC. Translation: CASSPWTGENEQYF. The V and J genes are TRBV14 and TRBJ2-7, with 9 bases matching TRBD1. V dropped 8 bases and J dropped 5; count of bases not matched to a gene: 10. Germline V gene lookup returns CDR1 SGHDN and CDR2 FVKESK. The CDR3 sequence is 14 residues long.

This clonotype was recorded many times. The chain is built from TRBV24-1 and TRBJ1-1; TRBD1 is a possible D gene (5 bases). V was shortened by 4 bases and J by 8 bases, with 10 bases between the two germline ends. This CDR3 comprises 12 residues. Germline V gene lookup returns CDR1 KGHDR and CDR2 SFDVKD. The CDR3 is CATSDRDREAFF. The CDR3 DNA sequence: TGTGCCACCAGTGACCGTGACAGAGAAGCTTTCTTT.

The V gene is TRBV6-1, the J gene TRBJ1-4, with D possibly being TRBD1 (6 bases). This CDR3 contains 14 residues. Trimming left V 5 bases short and J 7 bases short, with 14 bases between. Germline CDR1 reads MNHNS; CDR2 reads SASEGT. This CDR3 reads CASSITGWAEKLFF. CDR3 DNA sequence: TGTGCCAGCAGTATAACAGGGTGGGCTGAAAAACTGTTTTTT.

A few counts support this clonotype. This rearrangement joins TRBV7-9 to TRBJ1-1, with D unclear. The CDR3 sequence is 13 residues long. V was shortened by 4 bases and J by 1 base, with 7 bases between the two germline ends. Germline V gene lookup returns CDR1 SEHNR and CDR2 FQNEAQ (reference sequence). The DNA of the CDR3 is TGTGCCAGCAGCTCCCAGGCGAACACTGAAGCTTTCTTT. Encoded protein: CASSSQANTEAFF.

Of note for this clonotype: As the CDR3 is not closed by the conserved phenylalanine or tryptophan, this likely results from a read error. No DNA is shown, since the ends of the CDR3 on it are uncertain; the CDR3 is the one TCRdb lists. This chain joins TRBV7-9 and TRBJ1-6. The CDR3 length is 8 residues, termini included. The germline V gene has CDR1 SEHNR and CDR2 FQNEAQ (reference sequence). CDR3 loop: CASSYPQI.

The chain carries TRBV19 and TRBJ1-5; TRBD1 is a possible D gene (6 bases). Trimming stripped 2 bases from V and 2 bases from J, with 13 bases between. CDR1 is LNHDA, CDR2 SQIVND, per germline (reference sequence). The CDR3 length is 16 residues. The CDR3 reads CASSIMTGGGNQPQHF. The CDR3 region has the DNA TGTGCCAGTAGTATAATGACAGGTGGGGGCAATCAGCCCCAGCATTTT. The full variable domain, completed using reference TRBV19 and TRBJ1-5, is DGGITQSPKYLFRKEGQNVTLSCEQNLNHDAMYWYRQDPGQGLRLIYYSQIVNDFQKGDIAEGYSVSREKKESFPLTVTSAQKNPTAFYLCASSIMTGGGNQPQHFGDGTRLSIL.

This clonotype was recorded a few times. The V call is TRBV12-3 or TRBV12-4, the J call TRBJ2-7; D is uncertain. The CDR3 is 11 residues long. Trimming took off 4 bases at V and 7 bases at J, with 8 bases between the two ends. CDR3 sequence: CASSWPGEQYF. The CDR3 DNA sequence: TGTGCCAGCAGTTGGCCTGGAGAGCAGTACTTC.

This clonotype was picked up a small number of times. The chain recombines TRBV7-2 with TRBJ1-1; the D gene is possibly TRBD1 (6 bases). The CDR3 runs to 15 residues. V was pared by 3 bases and J by 7 bases, with 18 bases between. Germline CDR1 is SGHTA and CDR2 is FQGNSA. In DNA form, the CDR3 reads TGTGCCAGCAGCTTGCCTAGGGTGACAGGCCTTGAAGCTTTCTTT. It yields the protein CASSLPRVTGLEAFF.

Ten or more counts support this clonotype. A read error may account for a junction end that differs from germline. V is TRBV20-1 and J is TRBJ1-5, with 7 nucleotides matching TRBD1. The germline CDR1 and CDR2 sequences are DFQATT and SNEGSKA (reference sequence). The CDR3 is made up of 14 amino acids. CDR3 region: CSARDSYSNQPQHF. The CDR3 DNA reads TGTAGTGCACGGGACAGTTATAGCAATCAGCCCCAGCATTTT.

With respect to this clonotype: The junction differs from germline at one of its ends, possibly a read error. The V and J genes are TRBV7-7 and TRBJ2-5, with TRBD2 as a possible D gene (6 bases). The germline V gene has CDR1 SSHAT and CDR2 FNYEAQ (reference sequence). This CDR3 region has 15 residues. The CDR3 coding sequence is TGTGCTAGCAGCTTAGCGGCGGGCGGTCCAGAGACCCAGTACTTC. It translates to CASSLAAGGPETQYF.

The chain joins TRBV10-1 to TRBJ2-7, with TRBD1 identical over 8 bases. Germline assignment: CDR1 WNHNN and CDR2 SYGVQD (reference sequence). The CDR3 spans 15 residues. Losses at the gene ends were 3 bases for V and 6 bases for J; bases not matched to a gene: 10. The CDR3 sequence: CASSDPGTGVREQYF. CDR3 DNA sequence: TGCGCCAGCAGTGATCCGGGGACAGGAGTTCGCGAGCAGTACTTC.

This clonotype came up many times. This chain connects TRBV6-6 to TRBJ1-1; D is unresolved. This CDR3 is 13 amino acids long. Germline CDR1 MNHNY, CDR2 SVGAGI (reference sequence). V shed 7 bases and J shed 0 bases, with 9 bases lying between them. The CDR3 region has the DNA TGTGCCAGCACCGAACAGCTGAACACTGAAGCTTTCTTT. Protein: CASTEQLNTEAFF.

This clonotype was picked up a small number of times. The CDR3 sequence is CASYTGGPDTGELFF. The CDR3 DNA reads TGCGCCAGCTATACGGGGGGGCCGGACACCGGGGAGCTGTTTTTT. This chain links TRBV10-2 with TRBJ2-2; TRBD2 matches at 8 bases. The trim removed 8 bases at V and 3 bases at J, leaving 8 bases unmatched. This CDR3 has 15 amino acids. Germline V gene lookup returns CDR1 WSHSY and CDR2 SAAADI.

As for this clonotype: The germline gene is not matched at one end of the junction; a read error may be the cause. V usage is TRBV12-3 or TRBV12-4 and J usage is TRBJ2-2; weak D call: TRBD2 (5 bases). The CDR3 length is 12 residues. DNA of the CDR3: TGTGCCAGCAGTAAGGGTACCGGGGATCTGTTTTTT. Protein sequence: CASSKGTGDLFF.

The V call is TRBV15, the J call TRBJ2-5; D may be TRBD2 (7 bases). Trimming stripped 3 bases from V and 2 bases from J, with 16 bases between. This CDR3 spans 16 amino acids. The germline CDR1 and CDR2 sequences are LNHNV and YYDKDF (reference sequence). The DNA of the CDR3 is TGTGCCACCAGCAGCTTGGCAGCGGGGACACAAGAGACCCAGTACTTC. It translates to CATSSLAAGTQETQYF.